The 25 T cell receptor beta chains presented below share a single source sample, sequenced in a study of cytomegalovirus exposure and HLA in healthy donors. Primers for the PCR totalled 60 Vbeta and 13 Jbeta. Clones were sequenced by immunoSEQ multiplex PCR, and TCRdb holds only the in-frame ones, with some missing. This sample carries 150,000 to 200,000 clones, roughly 80% of them seen once, and the ten largest clones take roughly 1.9%. The specimen was PBMCs. These receptors all stem from a female donor in good health and CMV-seronegative.

This chain links TRBV18 with TRBJ1-5; D is unclear. V was clipped by 5 bases and J by 5 bases, with 13 bases between them. Germline CDR1 reads KGHSH; CDR2 reads LQKENI. The CDR3 runs to 14 residues. This CDR3 reads CASSLLDTYQPQHF. In nucleotides, the CDR3 is TGTGCCAGCTCATTACTCGACACATATCAGCCCCAGCATTTT.

The CDR3 sequence: CASSGQSSTEAFF. The CDR3 DNA reads TGTGCCAGCTCCGGACAGTCCAGCACTGAAGCTTTCTTT. This chain joins TRBV7-9 and TRBJ1-1; tentative D call: TRBD1 (6 bases). There are 13 residues in the CDR3. CDR1 and CDR2 (germline): SEHNR, FQNEAQ (reference sequence). V shed 8 bases and J shed 4 bases, with 14 bases lying between them.

J is TRBJ1-3 and V is TRBV5-1, with D perhaps matching TRBD1 (5 bases). V shed 2 bases and J shed 2 bases, with 14 bases lying between them. Germline CDR1 reads SGHRS; CDR2 reads YFSETQ. CDR3 length equals 16 residues. DNA of the CDR3: TGCGCCAGCAGCTTTTCGCCGGGGGAGACTGGAAACACCATATATTTT. Translating gives CASSFSPGETGNTIYF.

The V gene is TRBV29-1, the J gene TRBJ2-2, with D possibly TRBD1 on 6 matching bases. Trimming pared 4 bases from V and 4 bases from J, leaving 7 bases between. This CDR3 has 12 residues. The germline CDR1 and CDR2 sequences are SQVTM and ANQGSEA. CDR3 sequence: CSVGGGTGELFF. Here the CDR3 DNA reads TGCAGCGTTGGAGGGGGCACCGGGGAGCTGTTTTTT.

The chain carries TRBV5-4 and TRBJ2-4, with 7 bases matching TRBD1. This CDR3 has 15 residues. CDR1 is SGHNT, CDR2 YYREEE, per germline (reference sequence). With 4 bases clipped from V and 2 bases from J, the junction kept 6 bases outside the gene matches. The CDR3 DNA follows: TGTGCCAGCAGCCGTGACAGGGCCACCAAAAACATTCAGTACTTC. This codes for CASSRDRATKNIQYF.

The rearrangement links TRBV4-1 to TRBJ2-3; possible D gene TRBD1, 6 bases. Trimming shortened V by 3 bases and J by 4 bases, and 14 bases separated the two germline ends. The germline gives CDR1 MGHRA, CDR2 YSYEKL. This CDR3 has 15 residues. CDR3 loop: CASSHQTGYPDTQYF. As DNA, the CDR3 is TGCGCCAGCAGCCACCAAACAGGGTATCCAGATACGCAGTATTTT.

The V and J genes are TRBV25-1 and TRBJ1-2, with D unclear. Germline-derived CDR1 and CDR2 are MGHDK and SYGVNS. The CDR3 runs 17 residues. The V gene lost 2 bases and the J gene lost 6 bases, with 22 bases spanning the gap. The DNA of the CDR3 is TGTGCCAGCAGTGAAATTTACGGCTTGGGAGGGCTCCATGGCTACACCTTC. It translates to CASSEIYGLGGLHGYTF.

V is TRBV12-2 and J is TRBJ2-4; the table's TRBD1 call for D was not verified on the DNA. TRBV12-2 is a known pseudogene. This CDR3 region has 17 residues. The CDR3: CASRLERQGLAKNIQYF. The CDR3 DNA reads as TGTGCAAGTCGCTTGGAACGACAGGGCTTAGCCAAAAACATTCAGTACTTC.

This clone has more than one count but fewer than ten. The V and J genes are TRBV5-1 and TRBJ2-3; no clear D gene. The CDR3 runs 14 residues. The germline V and J ends were trimmed by 4 bases and 3 bases, with 12 bases remaining between them. Germline V gene sequence: CDR1 SGHRS, CDR2 YFSETQ. DNA of the CDR3: TGCGCCAGCAGCCCGGGTCACGGTACAGATACGCAGTATTTT. Protein sequence: CASSPGHGTDTQYF.

The V and J genes are TRBV6-1 and TRBJ2-5, with 7 positions matching TRBD1. Germline V gives CDR1 MNHNS, CDR2 SASEGT. CDR3 length: 11 amino acids. The V segment lost 6 bases and the J segment 11 bases; nucleotides outside the gene matches: 6. The CDR3: CASREQGQQYF. Here the CDR3 DNA reads TGTGCCAGCAGAGAACAGGGACAGCAGTACTTC.

The CDR3 DNA reads TGTGCCTGGAGTCGCGTGTACACTGAAGCTTTCTTT. This translates into CAWSRVYTEAFF. The rearrangement joins TRBV30 to TRBJ1-1; no definite D call. The V gene lost 2 bases and the J gene lost 3 bases, with 7 bases spanning the gap. The CDR3 extends over 12 amino acids. CDR1 is GTSNPN, CDR2 SVGIG, per germline (reference sequence).

This clone has only a few counts. The rearrangement joins TRBV7-3 to TRBJ2-5, with D possibly TRBD1 on 5 matching bases. Per the germline V gene, CDR1 is SGHTA and CDR2 is FQGTGA. The CDR3 consists of 13 residues. Trimming took 6 bases from V and 4 from J, leaving 12 bases between them. CDR3 nucleotides: TGTGCCAGCAGTTTTAACGACAGAGAGACCCAGTACTTC. Translation: CASSFNDRETQYF.

The chain links TRBV25-1 to TRBJ1-5, with TRBD1 matching 9 bases. The trim removed 5 bases at V and 0 bases at J, leaving 5 bases unmatched. The CDR3 loop spans 16 amino acids. CDR1 MGHDK and CDR2 SYGVNS come from the germline V gene. CDR3: CASSSGQGYSNQPQHF. CDR3 nucleotide sequence: TGTGCCAGCAGTTCAGGACAGGGGTATAGCAATCAGCCCCAGCATTTT.

This chain uses TRBV19 with TRBJ1-2; 9 bases are shared with TRBD1. The CDR3 has 14 amino acids. With V trimmed by 7 bases and J by 8 bases, 11 bases remained unmatched. CDR1 and CDR2 from the germline V gene are LNHDA and SQIVND (reference sequence). The CDR3 region is CASNLRDRDNGYTF. CDR3 DNA sequence: TGTGCCAGTAACCTCCGGGACAGGGATAACGGCTACACCTTC.

The J gene is TRBJ2-7, the V gene TRBV11-1, with 11 bases that match TRBD2. CDR1 is SGHAT, CDR2 FQDESV, per germline (reference sequence). V was pared by 0 bases and J by 5 bases, with 3 bases of the junction left unmatched. The length of the CDR3 is 15 residues. CDR3 nucleotide sequence: TGTGCCAGCAGCTTAGCACTAGCGGGAGTAGACGAGCAGTACTTC. As protein: CASSLALAGVDEQYF. Full variable domain (remainder filled in from reference TRBV11-1 and TRBJ2-7): EAEVAQSPRYKITEKSQAVAFWCDPISGHATLYWYRQILGQGPELLVQFQDESVVDDSQLPKDRFSAERLKGVDSTLKIQPAELGDSAMYLCASSLALAGVDEQYFGPGTRLTVT.

The V and J genes are TRBV29-1 and TRBJ1-1; perhaps TRBD1 as D (5 bases). Germline V gene sequence: CDR1 SQVTM, CDR2 ANQGSEA. V lost 5 bases and J 4 bases, leaving 14 bases between the germline ends. The CDR3 is made up of 13 amino acids. In DNA, the CDR3 is TGCAGCGTTACTCAAGGGGAAGGCACTGAAGCTTTCTTT. Its translation is CSVTQGEGTEAFF.

V gene TRBV30 combines with J gene TRBJ1-1; TRBD1 is a possible D gene (6 bases). Germline CDR1 and CDR2: GTSNPN and SVGIG (reference sequence). Between the trimmed V and J ends, which lost 4 bases and 0 bases, there was a span of 9 bases. The CDR3 loop spans 13 amino acids. CDR3 sequence (DNA): TGTGCCTGGAAGGCAGGGGTGAACACTGAAGCTTTCTTT. It codes for CAWKAGVNTEAFF. Combining the CDR3 with reference TRBV30 and TRBJ1-1 gives the whole variable domain SQTIHQWPATLVQPVGSPLSLECTVEGTSNPNLYWYRQAAGRGLQLLFYSVGIGQISSEVPQNLSASRPQDRQFILSSKKLLLSDSGFYLCAWKAGVNTEAFFGQGTRLTVV.

This clone was detected only a few times. The chain recombines TRBV5-6 with TRBJ2-1, with TRBD1 matching 9 bases. Germline CDR1 is SGHDT and CDR2 is YYEEEE. The CDR3 contains 17 residues. The V gene end was trimmed by 3 bases and the J gene end by 8 bases; junction bases not matched to a gene: 15. The CDR3 nucleotides read TGTGCCAGCAGCTCCGGGACAGGGAGACCCTACAATGATGAGCAGTTCTTC. It codes for CASSSGTGRPYNDEQFF.

This clone was seen only once. This chain joins TRBV5-4 and TRBJ2-5, with 9 nucleotides matching TRBD2. Germline assignment: CDR1 SGHNT and CDR2 YYREEE (reference sequence). This CDR3 is built from 13 residues. The V and J ends lost 4 bases and 4 bases, in that order; junction bases with no gene match: 2. Written as DNA, the CDR3 is TGTGCCAGCAGCCTTAGCGGGAGAGAGACCCAGTACTTC. The encoded protein is CASSLSGRETQYF. The variable domain in full, with the rest retrieved from reference TRBV5-4 and TRBJ2-5, is ETGVTQSPTHLIKTRGQQVTLRCSSQSGHNTVSWYQQALGQGPQFIFQYYREEENGRGNFPPRFSGLQFPNYSSELNVNALELDDSALYLCASSLSGRETQYFGPGTRLLVL.

To note about this clone: One end of the junction fails to match germline, which may point to a read error. This chain links TRBV30 with TRBJ2-3; TRBD1 matches at 9 bases. The CDR3 is made up of 13 amino acids. The germline CDR1 and CDR2 sequences are GTSNPN and SVGIG (reference sequence). CDR3 sequence (DNA): TGTGCCTGGACCACAGGGGGCACGGATACGCAGTATTTT. Residues: CAWTTGGTDTQYF.

The chain has TRBV11-2 and TRBJ1-1, with 10 bases fitting TRBD1. The length of the CDR3 is 16 residues. Unmatched junction bases numbered 7, after V lost 3 bases and J lost 3 bases. CDR1 and CDR2 from the germline V gene are SGHAT and FQNNGV. The CDR3 nucleotides read TGTGCCAGCAGCTTGACAGGGGGCGGGTGGGACACTGAAGCTTTCTTT. The encoded protein is CASSLTGGGWDTEAFF.

V gene TRBV2 combines with J gene TRBJ1-2, with D possibly matching TRBD1 (5 bases). V dropped 7 bases and J dropped 8 bases, with 20 bases sitting between them. In germline, CDR1 is SNHLY, CDR2 FYNNEI. The CDR3 covers 14 residues. CDR3 loop: CASTAPQGGEGYTF. The CDR3 coding sequence is TGTGCCAGCACCGCCCCGCAGGGCGGCGAGGGCTACACCTTC.

This chain uses TRBV5-1 with TRBJ1-1, with 7 positions matching TRBD1. Germline V gene lookup returns CDR1 SGHRS and CDR2 YFSETQ. This CDR3 has 14 residues. The V gene end was trimmed by 3 bases and the J gene end by 4 bases; junction bases not matched to a gene: 6. CDR3 residues: CASSYTGVVTEAFF. The CDR3 DNA sequence: TGCGCCAGCAGCTATACAGGGGTGGTCACTGAAGCTTTCTTT.

The gene calls are TRBV15 and TRBJ2-5; 10 bases map to TRBD2. The trim removed 0 bases at V and 5 bases at J, leaving 6 bases unmatched. CDR3 length: 16 amino acids. CDR1 and CDR2 (germline): LNHNV, YYDKDF (reference sequence). The CDR3 region is CATSRDRLAGEETQYF. DNA for the CDR3: TGTGCCACCAGCAGAGATAGGCTAGCGGGGGAGGAGACCCAGTACTTC.

This clone turned up a few times. The rearrangement joins TRBV7-6 to TRBJ1-6; 7 nucleotides match TRBD1. Germline loops: CDR1 SGHVS, CDR2 FNYEAQ. Trimming took 5 bases from V and 5 from J; bases not matched to a gene: 9. The length of the CDR3 is 16 residues. The CDR3 spells CASSLYGTENNSPLHF. The CDR3 DNA reads as TGTGCCAGCAGCCTTTATGGGACAGAGAATAATTCACCCCTCCACTTT.